This T cell receptor (beta chain) was retrieved from a study of cytomegalovirus exposure and HLA in healthy donors. The germline V and J ends were trimmed by 3 bases and 2 bases, with 9 bases remaining between them. This CDR3 region has 14 residues. Germline CDR1 is LNHDA and CDR2 is SQIVND (reference sequence). Primers: 60 Vbeta forward and 13 Jbeta reverse. TCRdb keeps only in-frame clones here, not all; method: immunoSEQ multiplex PCR. This repertoire shows roughly 100,000 clones, roughly 73% found once; its top ten account for around 3.5%. The receptor was derived from a man between 35 and 55 years old in good health and CMV-seronegative. Sequenced input: PBMCs. The rearrangement joins TRBV19 to TRBJ2-3; a possible D gene is TRBD2 (5 bases). CDR3 nucleotide sequence: TGTGCCAGTAGTATTAGTAGCGCCACAGATACGCAGTATTTT. Translated, it gives CASSISSATDTQYF.